The TCR beta chain under discussion was sequenced for a study of T cells in localized non-small cell lung cancer. The repertoire was sequenced with immunoSEQ multiplex PCR; TCRdb's copy has only in-frame clones and lacks some. The sample lists under 45,000 clones; roughly 80% were seen once. The CDR3 is 12 amino acids. Trimming removed 4 bases from V and 8 bases from J; junction bases left unmatched: 4. Germline CDR1 SGHTA, CDR2 FQGNSA. The source is a man aged 40-75 years with stage II lung adenocarcinoma. The sample here was PBMCs, taken before any cancer treatment. The chain has TRBV7-2 and TRBJ1-2; the match to TRBD1 covers 7 bases. The CDR3 coding sequence is TGTGCCAGCAGCTCAGACAGGGCCGGCTACACCTTC. Translated, it gives CASSSDRAGYTF. The full variable domain, in which reference TRBV7-2 and TRBJ1-2 provide the parts outside the CDR3, is GAGVSQSPSNKVTEKGKDVELRCDPISGHTALYWYRQSLGQGLEFLIYFQGNSAPDKSGLPSDRFSAERTGGSVSTLTIQRTQQEDSAVYLCASSSDRAGYTFGSGTRLTVV.